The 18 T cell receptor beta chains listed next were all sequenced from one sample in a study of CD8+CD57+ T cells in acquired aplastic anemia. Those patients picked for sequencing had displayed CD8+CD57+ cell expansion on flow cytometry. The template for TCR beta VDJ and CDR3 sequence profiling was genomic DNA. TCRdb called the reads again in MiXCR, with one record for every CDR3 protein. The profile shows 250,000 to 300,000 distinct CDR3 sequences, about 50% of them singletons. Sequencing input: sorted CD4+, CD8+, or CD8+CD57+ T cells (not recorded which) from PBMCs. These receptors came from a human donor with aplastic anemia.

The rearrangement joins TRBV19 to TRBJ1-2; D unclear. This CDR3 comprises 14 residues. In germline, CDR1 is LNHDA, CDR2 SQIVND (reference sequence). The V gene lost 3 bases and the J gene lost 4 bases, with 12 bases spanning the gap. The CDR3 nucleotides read TGTGCCAGTAGTATTCGGGGTCCCAGCTATGGCTACACCTTC. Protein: CASSIRGPSYGYTF.

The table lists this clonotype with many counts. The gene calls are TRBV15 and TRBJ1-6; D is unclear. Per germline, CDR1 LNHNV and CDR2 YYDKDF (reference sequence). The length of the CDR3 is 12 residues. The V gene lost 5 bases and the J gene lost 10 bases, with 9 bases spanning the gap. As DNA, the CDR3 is TGTGCCACCAGCTTGGGCTACTCACCCCTCCACTTT. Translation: CATSLGYSPLHF.

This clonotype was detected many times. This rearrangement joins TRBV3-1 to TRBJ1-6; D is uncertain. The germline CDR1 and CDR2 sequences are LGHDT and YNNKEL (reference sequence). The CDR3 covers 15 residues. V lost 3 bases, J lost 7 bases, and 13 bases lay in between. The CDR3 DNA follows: TGTGCCAGCAGCCAGGAAGCCTTCAGGAATTCACCCCTCCACTTT. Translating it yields CASSQEAFRNSPLHF.

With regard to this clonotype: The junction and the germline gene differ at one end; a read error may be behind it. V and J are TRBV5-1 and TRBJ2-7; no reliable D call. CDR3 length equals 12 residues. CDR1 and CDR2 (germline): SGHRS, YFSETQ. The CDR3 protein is CASSPVTYEQYF. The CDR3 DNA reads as TGTGCCAGCAGCCCGGTAACCTACGAGCAGTACTTC.

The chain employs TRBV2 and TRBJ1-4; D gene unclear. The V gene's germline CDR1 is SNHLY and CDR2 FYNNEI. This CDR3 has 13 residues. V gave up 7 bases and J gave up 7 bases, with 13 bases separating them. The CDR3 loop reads CASKLSASEKLFF. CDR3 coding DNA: TGTGCCAGCAAACTGTCCGCGAGTGAAAAACTGTTTTTT.

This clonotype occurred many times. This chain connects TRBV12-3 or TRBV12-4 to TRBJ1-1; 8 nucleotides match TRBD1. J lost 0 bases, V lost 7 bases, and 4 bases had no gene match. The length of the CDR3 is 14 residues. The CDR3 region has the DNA TGTGCCAGCAAACGACAGGGGATGAACACTGAAGCTTTCTTT. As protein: CASKRQGMNTEAFF.

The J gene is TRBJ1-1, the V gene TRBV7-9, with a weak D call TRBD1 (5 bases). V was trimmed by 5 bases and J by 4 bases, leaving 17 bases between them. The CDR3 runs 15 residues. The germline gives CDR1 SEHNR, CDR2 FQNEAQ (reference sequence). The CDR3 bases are TGTGCCAGCAGCCAAGATACTGGGGCGGTCACTGAAGCTTTCTTT. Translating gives CASSQDTGAVTEAFF. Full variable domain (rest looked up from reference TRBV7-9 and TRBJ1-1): DTGVSQNPRHKITKRGQNVTFRCDPISEHNRLYWYRQTLGQGPEFLTYFQNEAQLEKSRLLSDRFSAERPKGSFSTLEIQRTEQGDSAMYLCASSQDTGAVTEAFFGQGTRLTVV.

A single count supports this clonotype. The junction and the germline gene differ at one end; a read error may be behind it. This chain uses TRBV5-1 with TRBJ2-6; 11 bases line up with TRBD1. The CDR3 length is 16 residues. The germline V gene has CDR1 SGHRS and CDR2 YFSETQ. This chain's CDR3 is CASSILPGTGGNVLTF. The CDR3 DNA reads TGCGCCAGCAGCATCCTACCGGGGACAGGGGGCAACGTCCTGACTTTC.

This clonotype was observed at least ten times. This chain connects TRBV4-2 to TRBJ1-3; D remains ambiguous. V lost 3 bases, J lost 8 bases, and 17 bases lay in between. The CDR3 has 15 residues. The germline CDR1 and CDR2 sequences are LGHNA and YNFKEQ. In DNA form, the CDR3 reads TGTGCCAGCAGCCATGAAGCGACCGGGGAGGACACCATATATTTT. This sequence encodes CASSHEATGEDTIYF.

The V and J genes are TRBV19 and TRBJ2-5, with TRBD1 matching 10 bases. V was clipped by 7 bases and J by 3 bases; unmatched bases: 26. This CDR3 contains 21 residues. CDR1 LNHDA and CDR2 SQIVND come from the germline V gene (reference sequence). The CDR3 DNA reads TGTGCCAGTACTCGCCAAGCCACCTACACCGGGGGGGGGACAGGGGAAGAGACCCAGTACTTC. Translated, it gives CASTRQATYTGGGTGEETQYF.

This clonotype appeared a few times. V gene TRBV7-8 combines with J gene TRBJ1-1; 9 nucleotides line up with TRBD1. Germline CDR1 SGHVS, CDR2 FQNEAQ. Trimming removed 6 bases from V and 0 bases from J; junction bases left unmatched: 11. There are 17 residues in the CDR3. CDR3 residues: CASRRKQGADVNTEAFF. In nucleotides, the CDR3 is TGTGCCAGCAGGCGTAAACAGGGGGCGGACGTGAACACTGAAGCTTTCTTT. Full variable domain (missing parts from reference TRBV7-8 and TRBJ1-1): GAGVSQSPRYKVAKRGQDVALRCDPISGHVSLFWYQQALGQGPEFLTYFQNEAQLDKSGLPSDRFFAERPEGSVSTLKIQRTQQEDSAVYLCASRRKQGADVNTEAFFGQGTRLTVV.

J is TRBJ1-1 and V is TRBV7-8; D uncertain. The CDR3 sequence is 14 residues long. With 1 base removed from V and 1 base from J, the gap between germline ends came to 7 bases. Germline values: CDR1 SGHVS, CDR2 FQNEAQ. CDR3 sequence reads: CASSLGRRNTEAFF. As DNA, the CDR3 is TGTGCCAGCAGCTTAGGTCGAAGGAACACTGAAGCTTTCTTT. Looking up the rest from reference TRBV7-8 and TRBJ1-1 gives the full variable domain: GAGVSQSPRYKVAKRGQDVALRCDPISGHVSLFWYQQALGQGPEFLTYFQNEAQLDKSGLPSDRFFAERPEGSVSTLKIQRTQQEDSAVYLCASSLGRRNTEAFFGQGTRLTVV.

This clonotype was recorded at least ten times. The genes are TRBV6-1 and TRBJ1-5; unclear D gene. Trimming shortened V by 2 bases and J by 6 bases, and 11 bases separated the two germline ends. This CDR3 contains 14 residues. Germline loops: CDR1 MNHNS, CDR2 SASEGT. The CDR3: CASSERGLTQPQHF. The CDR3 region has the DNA TGTGCCAGCAGTGAACGCGGGCTAACTCAGCCCCAGCATTTT.

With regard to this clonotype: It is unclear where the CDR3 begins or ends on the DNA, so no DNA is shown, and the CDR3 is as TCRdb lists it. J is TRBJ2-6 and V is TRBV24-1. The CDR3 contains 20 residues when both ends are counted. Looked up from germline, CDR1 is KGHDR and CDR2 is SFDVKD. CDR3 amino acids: CATKVALWLHLRFGDNVLTF.

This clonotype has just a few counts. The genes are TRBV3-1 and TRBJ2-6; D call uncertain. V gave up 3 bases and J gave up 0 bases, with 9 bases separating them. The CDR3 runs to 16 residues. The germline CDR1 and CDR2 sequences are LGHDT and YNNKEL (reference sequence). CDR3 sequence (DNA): TGTGCCAGCAGCCAGGGCGTGAGCTCTGGGGCCAACGTCCTGACTTTC. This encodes CASSQGVSSGANVLTF.

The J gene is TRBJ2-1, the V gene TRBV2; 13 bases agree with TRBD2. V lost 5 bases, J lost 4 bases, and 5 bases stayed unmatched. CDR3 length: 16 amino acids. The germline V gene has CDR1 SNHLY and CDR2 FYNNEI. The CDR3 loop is CASSYTSGGAYNEQFF. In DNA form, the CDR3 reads TGTGCCAGCAGTTATACTAGCGGGGGGGCTTACAATGAGCAGTTCTTC. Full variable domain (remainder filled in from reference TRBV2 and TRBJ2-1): EPEVTQTPSHQVTQMGQEVILRCVPISNHLYFYWYRQILGQKVEFLVSFYNNEISEKSEIFDDQFSVERPDGSNFTLKIRSTKLEDSAMYFCASSYTSGGAYNEQFFGPGTRLTVL.

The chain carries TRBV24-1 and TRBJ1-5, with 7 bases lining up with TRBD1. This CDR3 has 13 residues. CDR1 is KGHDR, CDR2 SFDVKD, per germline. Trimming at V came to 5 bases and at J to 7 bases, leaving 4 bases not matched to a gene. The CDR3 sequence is CATSGTGGQPQHF. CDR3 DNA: TGTGCCACCAGTGGGACAGGTGGGCAGCCCCAGCATTTT.

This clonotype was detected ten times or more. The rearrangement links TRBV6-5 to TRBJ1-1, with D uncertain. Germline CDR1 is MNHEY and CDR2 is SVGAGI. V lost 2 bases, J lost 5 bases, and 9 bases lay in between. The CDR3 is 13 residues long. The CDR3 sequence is CASSYTRGTEAFF. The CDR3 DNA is TGTGCCAGCAGTTACACAAGAGGGACTGAAGCTTTCTTT.